What follows is one TCR beta chain and its context. The sample originates from a study of molecular identifiers for immune sequencing clone quantification. V was trimmed by 1 base and J by 2 bases, leaving 8 bases between them. The CDR3 is 14 amino acids. Germline V gene lookup returns CDR1 SGHVT and CDR2 SQSDAQ. Preparation of the bulk TCR libraries relied on previously described methods and listed TCR primers. TCRdb re-analysed the PCR reads in MiXCR, keeping a single row per CDR3 protein. The data hold 40,000 or so distinct CDR3 sequences, with roughly 19% observed a single time. The sequenced sample was naive CD8+ T cells from blood, with Jurkat cell RNA spiked in. Subset here: FACS-sorted CD8+CD4-CCR7+CD45RA+ naive T cells. The receptor's source is a human donor in good health. Some libraries in this study had Jurkat cell RNA spiked in. J is TRBJ2-5 and V is TRBV7-4, with D perhaps TRBD1 (5 bases). The CDR3 DNA reads as TGTGCCAGCAGCTTAGGGACAATTCAAGAGACCCAGTACTTC. The encoded protein is CASSLGTIQETQYF.